This entry lists 23 T cell receptor beta chains sequenced from one sample in a study of T cell repertoires in cytomegalovirus infection. TCRdb reprocessed the reads with MiXCR, giving one entry per CDR3 protein. The table shows over 120,000 distinct CDR3 sequences, with 32% occurring only once. These receptors' antigens are unknown. This sample comprised CD8+ T cells from cultured PBMCs, obtained from culture after CMV antigen stimulation. These receptors all come from a human donor in good health (CMV status not recorded). Some clones in this sample may be carry-over from other donors' samples.

This clonotype was recorded at least ten times. Here the CDR3 omits its conserved ending phenylalanine or tryptophan, so a read error is the likely source. The DNA is omitted, as the CDR3 cannot be located on it reliably, and the CDR3 follows TCRdb's listing. V is TRBV12-3 or TRBV12-4 and J is TRBJ1-2. The CDR3 spans 13 amino acids, including both terminal residues. Here the CDR3 reads CASSLFPIGDPSI.

This clonotype was recorded at least ten times. The V call is TRBV7-8, the J call TRBJ2-1; D might be TRBD1 or TRBD2, each matching 6 bases. The germline gives CDR1 SGHVS, CDR2 FQNEAQ. V lost 8 bases to trimming and J lost 0 bases, with 20 bases between them. The CDR3 loop spans 17 amino acids. The CDR3 DNA follows: TGTGCCAGCCTCGAGGTTAGGGGGGCTCTCTCCTACAATGAGCAGTTCTTC. Its protein is CASLEVRGALSYNEQFF. Supplemented by reference TRBV7-8 and TRBJ2-1, the full variable domain reads GAGVSQSPRYKVAKRGQDVALRCDPISGHVSLFWYQQALGQGPEFLTYFQNEAQLDKSGLPSDRFFAERPEGSVSTLKIQRTQQEDSAVYLCASLEVRGALSYNEQFFGPGTRLTVL.

The J gene is TRBJ2-1, the V gene TRBV6-5; TRBD2 is a possible D gene (6 bases). Per germline, CDR1 MNHEY and CDR2 SVGAGI. V shed 0 bases and J shed 7 bases, with 10 bases lying between them. The CDR3 length is 14 residues. CDR3 region: CASSYSGTLNEQFF. The CDR3 coding sequence is TGTGCCAGCAGTTACTCTGGGACTCTAAATGAGCAGTTCTTC.

This clonotype was seen a handful of times. CDR3 nucleotides: TGTGCCAGCAGCCCTGGACAGGGGACTCAAGAGACCCAGTACTTC. It specifies CASSPGQGTQETQYF. The chain uses TRBV14 and TRBJ2-5; the match to TRBD1 covers 9 bases. The V gene's germline CDR1 is SGHDN and CDR2 FVKESK. V lost 4 bases and J lost 2; bases outside the gene matches: 5. This CDR3 region has 15 residues.

This clonotype was observed a handful of times. The rearrangement joins TRBV19 to TRBJ1-1; no reliable D call. CDR1 is LNHDA and CDR2 is SQIVND in the germline V gene (reference sequence). The CDR3 has 14 residues. Trimming took off 3 bases at V and 0 bases at J, with 8 bases between the two ends. Here the CDR3 DNA reads TGTGCCAGTAGTATCACGGGTCTGAACACTGAAGCTTTCTTT. Its protein product is CASSITGLNTEAFF.

This chain joins TRBV7-6 and TRBJ2-7; TRBD1 is a possible D gene (6 bases). The V and J ends lost 3 bases and 1 base respectively, with 10 bases between them. The CDR3 contains 14 residues. The V gene's germline CDR1 is SGHVS and CDR2 FNYEAQ. The CDR3, as DNA: TGTGCCAGCAGCTTTAGACAGGCTTCCTACGAGCAGTACTTC. Protein product: CASSFRQASYEQYF.

This clonotype was detected ten times or more. V usage is TRBV6-1 and J usage is TRBJ2-3; 8 bases align to TRBD2. Germline-derived CDR1 and CDR2 are MNHNS and SASEGT. The CDR3 consists of 17 residues. Trimming at V came to 0 bases and at J to 3 bases, leaving 8 bases not matched to a gene. CDR3 amino acids: CASSEATAGGHTDTQYF. The CDR3 DNA sequence: TGTGCCAGCAGTGAAGCGACGGCGGGGGGCCATACAGATACGCAGTATTTT.

J is TRBJ2-3 and V is TRBV4-1; 9 bases are shared with TRBD2. Trimming took 0 bases from V and 4 from J; bases not matched to a gene: 11. The CDR3 covers 18 residues. CDR1 is MGHRA, CDR2 YSYEKL, per germline. CDR3: CASSQDYGGGALADTQYF. CDR3 nucleotide sequence: TGCGCCAGCAGCCAAGATTATGGCGGGGGGGCATTAGCAGATACGCAGTATTTT.

This chain uses TRBV5-1 with TRBJ2-3; D gene ambiguous. V dropped 7 bases and J dropped 0 bases, with 6 bases sitting between them. CDR1 is SGHRS and CDR2 is YFSETQ in the germline V gene. The CDR3 is 12 amino acids. CDR3 nucleotides: TGCGCCAGCGGAATCAGCACAGATACGCAGTATTTT. It codes for CASGISTDTQYF.

The chain links TRBV28 to TRBJ2-3; D ambiguous. CDR3 length: 13 residues. V lost 6 bases to trimming and J lost 0 bases, with 7 bases between them. The V gene's germline CDR1 is MDHEN and CDR2 SYDVKM. Written as DNA, the CDR3 is TGTGCCAGCAGCGTACCTAGCACAGATACGCAGTATTTT. Translating gives CASSVPSTDTQYF.

V gene TRBV27 combines with J gene TRBJ2-4; 9 bases agree with TRBD1. The CDR3 runs to 18 residues. Germline V CDR1 and CDR2: MNHEY, SMNVEV (reference sequence). The J segment lost 3 bases and the V segment lost 2 bases, leaving 11 bases of the junction unmatched. CDR3 bases: TGTGCCAGCAGTTTAAAGTTTCCGGGACAGGGAATCAAAAACATTCAGTACTTC. It encodes CASSLKFPGQGIKNIQYF.

This clonotype was counted ten times or more. The gene calls are TRBV18 and TRBJ1-5, with unresolved D. V was trimmed by 6 bases and J by 4 bases, leaving 7 bases between them. CDR3 length: 12 amino acids. Germline V gene data show CDR1 as KGHSH and CDR2 as LQKENI. The CDR3 nucleotides are TGTGCCAGCTCCCCAAGTAATCAGCCCCAGCATTTT. Its translation: CASSPSNQPQHF.

A few counts support this clonotype. V and J are TRBV7-9 and TRBJ1-1; perhaps TRBD1 as D (6 bases). V was clipped by 7 bases and J by 2 bases, with 17 bases between them. CDR3 length equals 15 residues. Germline values: CDR1 SEHNR, CDR2 FQNEAQ (reference sequence). The CDR3: CASIRGPILNTEAFF. As DNA, the CDR3 is TGTGCCAGCATTCGGGGGCCTATACTCAACACTGAAGCTTTCTTT.

This clonotype was seen at least ten times. The rearrangement links TRBV6-5 to TRBJ2-7, with 8 bases fitting TRBD1. The germline V gene encodes CDR1 MNHEY and CDR2 SVGAGI. The CDR3 loop spans 15 amino acids. V lost 6 bases to trimming and J lost 2 bases; unmatched junction nucleotides: 9. The CDR3 coding sequence is TGTGCCAGCAGGACAGGGGCGGCGGGGACCTACGAGCAGTACTTC. This sequence encodes CASRTGAAGTYEQYF.

The chain recombines TRBV12-3 or TRBV12-4 with TRBJ1-5; the D gene is possibly TRBD1 (5 bases). CDR3 length: 15 amino acids. V lost 3 bases to trimming and J lost 3 bases, with 12 bases between them. CDR3 region: CASSFMAGHNQPQHF. In DNA form, the CDR3 reads TGTGCCAGCAGTTTCATGGCAGGACACAATCAGCCCCAGCATTTT.

The chain employs TRBV6-4 and TRBJ2-1; D unresolved. Germline CDR1 is MRHNA and CDR2 is SNTAGT. V lost 0 bases and J lost 9, with 18 bases in between. CDR3 length: 16 residues. In DNA form, the CDR3 reads TGTGCCAGCAGTGACTCGTGGACCAAAAAGAAGGGTGAGCAGTTCTTC. Residues: CASSDSWTKKKGEQFF.

V is TRBV12-3 or TRBV12-4 and J is TRBJ2-3, with D uncertain. The V gene lost 1 base and the J gene lost 3 bases, with 5 bases spanning the gap. The CDR3 has 13 residues. CDR3 sequence: CASSLERTDTQYF. In DNA, the CDR3 is TGTGCCAGCAGTTTAGAGAGGACAGATACGCAGTATTTT.

The V gene is TRBV2, the J gene TRBJ2-2; no clear D. Trimming stripped 8 bases from V and 7 bases from J, with 8 bases between. CDR3 size: 11 residues. Germline V gives CDR1 SNHLY, CDR2 FYNNEI. The CDR3: CASGQYGELFF. The CDR3 DNA reads TGTGCCAGCGGCCAATACGGGGAGCTGTTTTTT.

This clonotype was recorded a few times. The chain carries TRBV12-3 or TRBV12-4 and TRBJ2-7, with D perhaps being TRBD1 or TRBD2 (5 bases each). The V end lost 5 bases, the J end lost 6 bases, and 14 bases lay between the germline ends. This CDR3 is built from 13 residues. This CDR3 reads CASSPGLSPEQYF. CDR3 DNA: TGTGCCAGCAGTCCGGGGCTATCACCCGAGCAGTACTTC.

This clonotype was counted between two and nine times. The CDR3 region has the DNA TGTGCTAGTGGTTTGGTAGGGGATGAAGCTTTCTTT. Its translation: CASGLVGDEAFF. This sequence joins TRBV12-5 and TRBJ1-1; TRBD1 might be the D (5 bases). CDR3 length: 12 residues. The germline CDR1 and CDR2 sequences are LGHNT and FRNRAP. V lost 0 bases, J lost 7 bases, and 6 bases lay in between.

The chain is built from TRBV28 and TRBJ2-1; 14 bases align to TRBD2. Germline V gene sequence: CDR1 MDHEN, CDR2 SYDVKM. This CDR3 comprises 21 residues. V shed 6 bases, J shed 9 bases, and the junction held 25 bases outside the gene matches. The CDR3 protein is CASRPTRAANIGTSGGFEQFF. CDR3 bases: TGTGCCAGCAGGCCCACCCGCGCCGCTAATATCGGGACTAGCGGGGGATTTGAGCAGTTCTTC. Based on the CDR3 plus reference TRBV28 and TRBJ2-1, the full variable domain is DVKVTQSSRYLVKRTGEKVFLECVQDMDHENMFWYRQDPGLGLRLIYFSYDVKMKEKGDIPEGYSVSREKKERFSLILESASTNQTSMYLCASRPTRAANIGTSGGFEQFFGPGTRLTVL.

V and J are TRBV6-5 and TRBJ1-1; no clear D gene. V was shortened by 2 bases and J by 2 bases, with 6 bases between the two germline ends. The CDR3 covers 13 residues. CDR1 is MNHEY, CDR2 SVGAGI, per germline. This CDR3 is CASSYGINTEAFF. DNA for the CDR3: TGTGCCAGCAGTTACGGAATAAACACTGAAGCTTTCTTT.

The genes are TRBV27 and TRBJ2-3; D is possibly TRBD1 (6 bases). Between the trimmed V and J ends, which lost 5 bases and 1 base, there was a span of 19 bases. This CDR3 has 17 amino acids. The germline CDR1 and CDR2 sequences are MNHEY and SMNVEV (reference sequence). The CDR3, as DNA: TGTGCCAGCAGTACCTCGGGACAAGCCGTTGGCACAGATACGCAGTATTTT. Amino acid sequence: CASSTSGQAVGTDTQYF.